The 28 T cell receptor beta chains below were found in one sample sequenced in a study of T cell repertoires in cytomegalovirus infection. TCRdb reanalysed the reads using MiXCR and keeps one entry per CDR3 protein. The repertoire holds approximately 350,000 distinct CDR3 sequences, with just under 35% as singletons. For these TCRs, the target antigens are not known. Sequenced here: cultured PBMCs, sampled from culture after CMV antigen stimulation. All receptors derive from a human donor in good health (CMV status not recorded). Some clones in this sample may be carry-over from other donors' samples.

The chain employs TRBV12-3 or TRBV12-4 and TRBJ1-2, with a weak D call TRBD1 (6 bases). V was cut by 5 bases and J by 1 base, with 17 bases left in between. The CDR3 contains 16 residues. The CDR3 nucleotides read TGTGCCAGCAGTCCGGGGACACGGACCCTTAACTATGGCTACACCTTC. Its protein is CASSPGTRTLNYGYTF.

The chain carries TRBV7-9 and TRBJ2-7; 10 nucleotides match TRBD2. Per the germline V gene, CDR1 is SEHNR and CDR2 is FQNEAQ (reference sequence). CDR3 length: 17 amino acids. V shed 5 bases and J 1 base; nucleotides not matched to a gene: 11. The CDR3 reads CASSPRTSGPISYEQYV. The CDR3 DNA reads TGTGCCAGCAGCCCACGGACTAGCGGACCCATTTCCTACGAGCAGTACGTC.

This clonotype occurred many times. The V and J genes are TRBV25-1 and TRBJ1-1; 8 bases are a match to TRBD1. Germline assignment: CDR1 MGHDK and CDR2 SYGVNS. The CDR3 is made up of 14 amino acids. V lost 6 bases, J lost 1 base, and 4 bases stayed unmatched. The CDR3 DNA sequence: TGTGCCAGCAGAGACAGGGGATCGAACACTGAAGCTTTCTTT. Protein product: CASRDRGSNTEAFF.

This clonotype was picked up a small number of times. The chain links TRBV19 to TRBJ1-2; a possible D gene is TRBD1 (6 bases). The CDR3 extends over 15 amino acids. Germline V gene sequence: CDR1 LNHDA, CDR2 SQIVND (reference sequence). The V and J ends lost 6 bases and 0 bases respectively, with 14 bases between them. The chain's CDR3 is CASSVQGRANYGYTF. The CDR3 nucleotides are TGTGCCAGTAGCGTACAGGGACGGGCTAACTATGGCTACACCTTC.

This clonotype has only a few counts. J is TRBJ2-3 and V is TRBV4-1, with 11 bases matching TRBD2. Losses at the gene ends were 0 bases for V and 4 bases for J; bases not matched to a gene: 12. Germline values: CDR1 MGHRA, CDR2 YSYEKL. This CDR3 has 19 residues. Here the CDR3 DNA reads TGCGCCAGCAGCCAAGATTTTGCACCACTAGCGGGAGTCGCAGATACGCAGTATTTT. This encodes CASSQDFAPLAGVADTQYF.

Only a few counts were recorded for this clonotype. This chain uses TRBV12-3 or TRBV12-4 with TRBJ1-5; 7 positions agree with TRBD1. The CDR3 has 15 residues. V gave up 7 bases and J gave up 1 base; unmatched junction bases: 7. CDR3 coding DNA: TGTGCCAGCACCGTGACAGGGTCGAGCAATCAGCCCCAGCATTTT. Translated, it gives CASTVTGSSNQPQHF.

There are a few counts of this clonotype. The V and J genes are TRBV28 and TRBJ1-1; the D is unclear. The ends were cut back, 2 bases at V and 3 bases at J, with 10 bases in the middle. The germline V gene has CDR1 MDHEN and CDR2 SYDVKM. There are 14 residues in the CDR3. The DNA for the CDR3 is TGTGCCAGCAGTTTAAAGGGCCGGGACACTGAAGCTTTCTTT. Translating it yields CASSLKGRDTEAFF.

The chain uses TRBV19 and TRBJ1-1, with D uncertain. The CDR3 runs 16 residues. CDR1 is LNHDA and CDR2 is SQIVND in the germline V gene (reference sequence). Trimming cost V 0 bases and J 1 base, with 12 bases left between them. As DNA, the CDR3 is TGTGCCAGTAGTATAGATCGCGCCAGCCGGAACACTGAAGCTTTCTTT. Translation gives CASSIDRASRNTEAFF.

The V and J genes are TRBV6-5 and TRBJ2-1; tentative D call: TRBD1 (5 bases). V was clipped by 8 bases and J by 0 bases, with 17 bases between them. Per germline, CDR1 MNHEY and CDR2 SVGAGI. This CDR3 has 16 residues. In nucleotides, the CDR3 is TGTGCCAGCCGCCGTTGGCAGGGAAGCTCCTACAATGAGCAGTTCTTC. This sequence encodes CASRRWQGSSYNEQFF.

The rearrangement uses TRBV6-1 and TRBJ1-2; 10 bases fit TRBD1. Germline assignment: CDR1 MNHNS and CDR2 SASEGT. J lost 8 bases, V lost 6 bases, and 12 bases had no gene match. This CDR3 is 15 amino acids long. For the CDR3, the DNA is TGTGCCAGCAGCGCGGGGACAGGGGCTCGGCGGGGCTACACCTTC. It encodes CASSAGTGARRGYTF.

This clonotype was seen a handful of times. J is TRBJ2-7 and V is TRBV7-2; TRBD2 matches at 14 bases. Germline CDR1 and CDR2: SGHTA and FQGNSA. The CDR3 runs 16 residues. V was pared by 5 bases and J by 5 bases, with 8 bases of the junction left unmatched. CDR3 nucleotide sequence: TGTGCCAGCAGCCTTGGGACTAGCGGGAGCGTCCACGAGCAGTACGTC. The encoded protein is CASSLGTSGSVHEQYV.

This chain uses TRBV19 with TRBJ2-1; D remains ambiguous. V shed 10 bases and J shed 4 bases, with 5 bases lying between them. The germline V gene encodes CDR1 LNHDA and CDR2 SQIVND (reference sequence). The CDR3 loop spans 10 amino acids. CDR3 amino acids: CATSYNEQFF. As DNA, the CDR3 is TGTGCCACCTCTTACAATGAGCAGTTCTTC.

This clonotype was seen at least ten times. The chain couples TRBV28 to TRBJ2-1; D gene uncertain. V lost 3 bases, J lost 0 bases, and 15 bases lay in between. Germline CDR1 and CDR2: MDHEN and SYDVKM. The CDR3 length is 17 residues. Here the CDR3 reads CASSFLTAEISYNEQFF. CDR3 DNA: TGTGCCAGCAGTTTCCTCACCGCGGAAATCTCCTACAATGAGCAGTTCTTC. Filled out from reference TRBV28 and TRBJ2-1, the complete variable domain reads DVKVTQSSRYLVKRTGEKVFLECVQDMDHENMFWYRQDPGLGLRLIYFSYDVKMKEKGDIPEGYSVSREKKERFSLILESASTNQTSMYLCASSFLTAEISYNEQFFGPGTRLTVL.

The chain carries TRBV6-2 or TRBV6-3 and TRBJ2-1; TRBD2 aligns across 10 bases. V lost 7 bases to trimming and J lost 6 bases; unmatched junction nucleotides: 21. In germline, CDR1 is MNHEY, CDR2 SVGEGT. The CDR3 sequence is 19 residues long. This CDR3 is CASTTGTSESFYFLNEQFF. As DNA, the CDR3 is TGTGCCAGCACCACCGGGACTAGCGAGAGCTTCTACTTCCTCAATGAGCAGTTCTTC.

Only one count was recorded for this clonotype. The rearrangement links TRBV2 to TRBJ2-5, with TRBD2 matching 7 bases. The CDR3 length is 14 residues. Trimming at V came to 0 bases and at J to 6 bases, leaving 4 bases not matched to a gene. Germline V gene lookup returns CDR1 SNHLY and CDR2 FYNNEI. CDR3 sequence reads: CASSEAGGRQTQYF. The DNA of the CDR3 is TGTGCCAGCAGTGAAGCTGGCGGGAGACAGACCCAGTACTTC.

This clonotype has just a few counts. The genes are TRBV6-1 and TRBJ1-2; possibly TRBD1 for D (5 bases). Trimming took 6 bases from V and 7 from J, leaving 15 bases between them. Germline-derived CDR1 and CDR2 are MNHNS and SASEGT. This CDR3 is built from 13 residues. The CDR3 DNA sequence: TGTGCCAGCAGCCGCGGGGGGGGGGTTGGCTACACCTTC. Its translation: CASSRGGGVGYTF.

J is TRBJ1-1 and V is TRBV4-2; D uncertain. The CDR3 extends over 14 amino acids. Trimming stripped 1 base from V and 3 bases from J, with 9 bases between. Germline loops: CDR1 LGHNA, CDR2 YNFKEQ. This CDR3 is CASSQALVDTEAFF. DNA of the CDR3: TGTGCCAGCAGCCAAGCGTTAGTAGACACTGAAGCTTTCTTT.

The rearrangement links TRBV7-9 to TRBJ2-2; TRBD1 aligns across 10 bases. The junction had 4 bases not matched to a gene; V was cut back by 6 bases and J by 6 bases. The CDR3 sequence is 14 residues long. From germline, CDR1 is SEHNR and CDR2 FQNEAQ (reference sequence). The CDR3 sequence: CASRTGTGAGELFF. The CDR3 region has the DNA TGTGCCAGCAGAACCGGGACAGGGGCCGGGGAGCTGTTTTTT.

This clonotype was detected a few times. Written as DNA, the CDR3 is TGTGCCAGCAGCCCCTACCGGGACCGAAGCTCCTACGAGCAGTACTTC. Translated, it gives CASSPYRDRSSYEQYF. V gene TRBV7-9 combines with J gene TRBJ2-7; the D gene could be TRBD1 or TRBD2 (5 bases each). The V end lost 5 bases, the J end lost 0 bases, and 17 bases lay between the germline ends. Germline V lookup: CDR1 SEHNR, CDR2 FQNEAQ (reference sequence). CDR3 length equals 16 residues. Combining the CDR3 with reference TRBV7-9 and TRBJ2-7 gives the whole variable domain DTGVSQNPRHKITKRGQNVTFRCDPISEHNRLYWYRQTLGQGPEFLTYFQNEAQLEKSRLLSDRFSAERPKGSFSTLEIQRTEQGDSAMYLCASSPYRDRSSYEQYFGPGTRLTVT.

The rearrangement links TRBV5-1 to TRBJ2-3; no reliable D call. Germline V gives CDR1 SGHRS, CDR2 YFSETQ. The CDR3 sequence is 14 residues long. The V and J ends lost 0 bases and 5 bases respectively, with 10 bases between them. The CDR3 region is CASSLVASLDTQYF. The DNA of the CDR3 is TGCGCCAGCAGCTTGGTGGCTAGTCTAGATACGCAGTATTTT.

Written as DNA, the CDR3 is TGTGCCACCAGTGACCGGGGACTACCGAGCACAGATACGCAGTATTTT. Translation: CATSDRGLPSTDTQYF. V usage is TRBV24-1 and J usage is TRBJ2-3; 7 bases are shared with TRBD2. The CDR3 has 16 amino acids. The V gene's germline CDR1 is KGHDR and CDR2 SFDVKD. Trimming removed 4 bases from V and 0 bases from J; junction bases left unmatched: 6.

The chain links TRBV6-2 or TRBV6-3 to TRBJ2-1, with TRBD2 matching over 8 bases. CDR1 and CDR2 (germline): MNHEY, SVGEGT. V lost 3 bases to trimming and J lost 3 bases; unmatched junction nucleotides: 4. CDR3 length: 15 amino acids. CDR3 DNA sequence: TGTGCCAGCAGTTATGCGGGGGGCATCTACAATGAGCAGTTCTTC. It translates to CASSYAGGIYNEQFF.

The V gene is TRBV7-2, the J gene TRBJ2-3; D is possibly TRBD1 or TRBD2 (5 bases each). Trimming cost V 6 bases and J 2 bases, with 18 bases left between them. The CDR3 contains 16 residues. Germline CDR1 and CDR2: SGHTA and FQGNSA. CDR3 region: CASRPLQGVLTDTQYF. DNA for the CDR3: TGTGCCAGCAGACCACTGCAGGGAGTTCTCACAGATACGCAGTATTTT.

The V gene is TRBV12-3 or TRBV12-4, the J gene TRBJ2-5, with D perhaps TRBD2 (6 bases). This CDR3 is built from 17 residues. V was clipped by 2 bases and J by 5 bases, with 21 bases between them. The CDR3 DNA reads TGTGCCAGCAGTTTAACTTTGCCATCGAAGGGAGGCGAGACCCAGTACTTC. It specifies CASSLTLPSKGGETQYF.

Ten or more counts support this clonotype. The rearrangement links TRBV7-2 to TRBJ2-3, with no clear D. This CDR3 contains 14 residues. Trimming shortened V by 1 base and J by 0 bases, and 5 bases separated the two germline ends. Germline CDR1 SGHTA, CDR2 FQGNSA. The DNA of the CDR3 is TGTGCCAGCAGCTTAGTAGTCAGCACAGATACGCAGTATTTT. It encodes CASSLVVSTDTQYF. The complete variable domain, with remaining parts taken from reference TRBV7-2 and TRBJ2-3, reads GAGVSQSPSNKVTEKGKDVELRCDPISGHTALYWYRQSLGQGLEFLIYFQGNSAPDKSGLPSDRFSAERTGGSVSTLTIQRTQQEDSAVYLCASSLVVSTDTQYFGPGTRLTVL.

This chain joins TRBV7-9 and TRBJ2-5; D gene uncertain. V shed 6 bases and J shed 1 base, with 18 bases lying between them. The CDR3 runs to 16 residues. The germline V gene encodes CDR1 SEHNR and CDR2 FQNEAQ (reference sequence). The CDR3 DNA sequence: TGTGCCAGCAGTTCCTTAACGGGTGGGTCCCAAGAGACCCAGTACTTC. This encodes CASSSLTGGSQETQYF.

In DNA, the CDR3 is TGTGCCTGGAGTCCCCTCGTAGGGTGGGAGGGAGTCCAAGAGACCCAGTACTTC. Translating it yields CAWSPLVGWEGVQETQYF. The chain recombines TRBV30 with TRBJ2-5; TRBD2 aligns across 7 bases. The CDR3 runs to 18 residues. CDR1 and CDR2 from the germline V gene are GTSNPN and SVGIG (reference sequence). J gave up 1 base and V 2 bases, and 16 bases lay outside the gene matches. Filled out from reference TRBV30 and TRBJ2-5, the complete variable domain reads SQTIHQWPATLVQPVGSPLSLECTVEGTSNPNLYWYRQAAGRGLQLLFYSVGIGQISSEVPQNLSASRPQDRQFILSSKKLLLSDSGFYLCAWSPLVGWEGVQETQYFGPGTRLLVL.

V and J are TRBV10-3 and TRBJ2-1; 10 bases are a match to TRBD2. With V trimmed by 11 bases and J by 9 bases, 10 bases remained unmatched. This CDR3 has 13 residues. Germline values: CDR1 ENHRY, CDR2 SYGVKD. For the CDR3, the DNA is TGTGCCGTCGGACTAGCGGTAGAAGCTGAGCAGTTCTTC. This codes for CAVGLAVEAEQFF.